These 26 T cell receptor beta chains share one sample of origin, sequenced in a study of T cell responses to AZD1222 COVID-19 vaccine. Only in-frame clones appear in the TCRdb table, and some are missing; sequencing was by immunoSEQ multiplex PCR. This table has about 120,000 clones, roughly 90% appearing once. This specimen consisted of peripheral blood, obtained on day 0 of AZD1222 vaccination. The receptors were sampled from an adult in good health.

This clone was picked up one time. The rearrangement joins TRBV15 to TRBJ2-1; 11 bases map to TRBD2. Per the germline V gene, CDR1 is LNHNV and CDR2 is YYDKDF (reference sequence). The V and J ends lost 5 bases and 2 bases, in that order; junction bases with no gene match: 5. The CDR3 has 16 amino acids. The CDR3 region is CATSRLAGSTYNEQFF. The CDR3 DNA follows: TGTGCCACCAGCCGACTAGCGGGATCAACCTACAATGAGCAGTTCTTC.

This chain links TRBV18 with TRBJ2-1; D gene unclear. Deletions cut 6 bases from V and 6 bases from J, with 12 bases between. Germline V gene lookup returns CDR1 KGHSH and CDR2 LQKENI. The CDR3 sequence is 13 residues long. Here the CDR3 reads CASSARGGNEQFF. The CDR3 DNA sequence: TGTGCCAGCTCGGCGAGAGGTGGCAATGAGCAGTTCTTC.

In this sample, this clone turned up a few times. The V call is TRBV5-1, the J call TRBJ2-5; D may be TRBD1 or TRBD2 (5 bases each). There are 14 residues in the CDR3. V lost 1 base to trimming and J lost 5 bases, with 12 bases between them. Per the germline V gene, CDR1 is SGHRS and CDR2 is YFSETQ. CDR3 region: CASSLSGGGETQYF. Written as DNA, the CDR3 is TGCGCCAGCAGCTTGTCTGGGGGTGGGGAGACCCAGTACTTC.

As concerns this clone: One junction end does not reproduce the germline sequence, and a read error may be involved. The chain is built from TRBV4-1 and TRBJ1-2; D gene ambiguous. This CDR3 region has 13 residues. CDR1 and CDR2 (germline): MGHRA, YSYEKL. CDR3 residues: CASSQDRNYGYTF. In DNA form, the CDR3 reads TGCGCCAGCAGCCAAGACAGGAACTACGGCTACACCTTC.

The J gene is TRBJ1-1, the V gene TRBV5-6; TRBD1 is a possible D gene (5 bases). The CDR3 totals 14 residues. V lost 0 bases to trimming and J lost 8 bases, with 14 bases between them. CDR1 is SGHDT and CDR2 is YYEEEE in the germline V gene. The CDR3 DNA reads TGTGCCAGCAGCTTGGATGTCAGGGTAGGAGAAGCTTTCTTT. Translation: CASSLDVRVGEAFF.

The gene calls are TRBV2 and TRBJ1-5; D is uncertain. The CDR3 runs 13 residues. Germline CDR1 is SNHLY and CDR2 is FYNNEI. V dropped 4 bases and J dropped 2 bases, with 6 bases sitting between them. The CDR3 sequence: CASSVTGNQPQHF. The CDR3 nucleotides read TGTGCCAGCAGTGTTACAGGCAATCAGCCCCAGCATTTT.

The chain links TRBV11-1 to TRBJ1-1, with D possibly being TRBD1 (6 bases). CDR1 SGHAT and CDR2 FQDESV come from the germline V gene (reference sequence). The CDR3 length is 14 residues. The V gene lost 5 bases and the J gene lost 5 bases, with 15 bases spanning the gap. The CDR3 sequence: CASSAQGLGTEAFF. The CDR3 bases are TGTGCCAGCAGCGCACAGGGTCTTGGGACTGAAGCTTTCTTT.

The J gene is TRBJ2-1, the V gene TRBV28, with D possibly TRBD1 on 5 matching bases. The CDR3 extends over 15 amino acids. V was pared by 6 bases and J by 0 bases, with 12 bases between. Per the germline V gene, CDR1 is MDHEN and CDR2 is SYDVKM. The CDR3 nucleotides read TGTGCCAGCAGAAAGGACACAATCTCCTACAATGAGCAGTTCTTC. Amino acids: CASRKDTISYNEQFF. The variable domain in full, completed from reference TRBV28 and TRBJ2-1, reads DVKVTQSSRYLVKRTGEKVFLECVQDMDHENMFWYRQDPGLGLRLIYFSYDVKMKEKGDIPEGYSVSREKKERFSLILESASTNQTSMYLCASRKDTISYNEQFFGPGTRLTVL.

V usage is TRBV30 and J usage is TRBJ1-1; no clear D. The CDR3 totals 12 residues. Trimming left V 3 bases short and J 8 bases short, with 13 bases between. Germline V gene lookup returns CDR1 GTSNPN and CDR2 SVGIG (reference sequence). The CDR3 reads CAWSRSGFEAFF. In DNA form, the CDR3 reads TGTGCCTGGAGCCGATCCGGGTTCGAAGCTTTCTTT.

The CDR3 nucleotides are TGTGCCAGCACACAAGATTCACCCCTCCACTTT. Residues: CASTQDSPLHF. The chain has TRBV6-5 and TRBJ1-6; D uncertain. This CDR3 contains 11 residues. Germline-derived CDR1 and CDR2 are MNHEY and SVGAGI. V lost 7 bases, J lost 8 bases, and 6 bases lay in between.

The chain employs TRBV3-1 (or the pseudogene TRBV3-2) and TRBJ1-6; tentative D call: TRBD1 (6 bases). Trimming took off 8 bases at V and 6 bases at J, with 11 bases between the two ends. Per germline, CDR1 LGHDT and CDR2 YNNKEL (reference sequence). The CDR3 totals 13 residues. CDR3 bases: TGTGCCAGCGCCGGGACACTTAATTCACCCCTCCACTTT. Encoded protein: CASAGTLNSPLHF.

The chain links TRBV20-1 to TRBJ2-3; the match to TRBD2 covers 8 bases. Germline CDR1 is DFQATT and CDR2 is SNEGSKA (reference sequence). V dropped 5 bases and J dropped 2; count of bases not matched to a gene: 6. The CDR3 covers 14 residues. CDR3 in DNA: TGCAGTGCTCGTGCGGGAGGAACCACAGATACGCAGTATTTT. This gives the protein CSARAGGTTDTQYF.

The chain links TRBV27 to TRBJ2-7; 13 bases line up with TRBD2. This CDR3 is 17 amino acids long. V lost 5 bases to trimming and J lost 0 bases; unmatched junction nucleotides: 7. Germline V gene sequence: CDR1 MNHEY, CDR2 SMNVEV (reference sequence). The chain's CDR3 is CASSPRTSGSFSYEQYF. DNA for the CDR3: TGTGCCAGCAGTCCCAGGACTAGCGGGAGTTTCTCCTACGAGCAGTACTTC.

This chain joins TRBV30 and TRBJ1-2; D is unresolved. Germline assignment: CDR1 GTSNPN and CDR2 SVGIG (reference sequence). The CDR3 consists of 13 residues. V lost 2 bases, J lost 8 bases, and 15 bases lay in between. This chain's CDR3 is CAWSSSGPLGYTF. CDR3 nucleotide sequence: TGTGCCTGGAGTTCCTCTGGGCCGCTCGGCTACACCTTC.

CDR3 nucleotide sequence: TGTGCCAGCAGGCCTCGGACAGTTAACAATGAGCAGTTCTTC. It is translated as CASRPRTVNNEQFF. The chain carries TRBV2 and TRBJ2-1; D is possibly TRBD1 (6 bases). CDR1 is SNHLY and CDR2 is FYNNEI in the germline V gene. The CDR3 has 14 residues. The V and J ends lost 6 bases and 5 bases respectively, with 14 bases between them. Using reference TRBV2 and TRBJ2-1 for the parts outside the CDR3, the full variable domain is EPEVTQTPSHQVTQMGQEVILRCVPISNHLYFYWYRQILGQKVEFLVSFYNNEISEKSEIFDDQFSVERPDGSNFTLKIRSTKLEDSAMYFCASRPRTVNNEQFFGPGTRLTVL.

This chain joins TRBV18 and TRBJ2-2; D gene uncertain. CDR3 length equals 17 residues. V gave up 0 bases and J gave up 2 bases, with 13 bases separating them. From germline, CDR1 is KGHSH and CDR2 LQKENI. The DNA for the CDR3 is TGTGCCAGCTCACCACCGGTTCTGATTGGAAACACCGGGGAGCTGTTTTTT. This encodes CASSPPVLIGNTGELFF. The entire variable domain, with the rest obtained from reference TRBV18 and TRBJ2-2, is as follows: NAGVMQNPRHLVRRRGQEARLRCSPMKGHSHVYWYRQLPEEGLKFMVYLQKENIIDESGMPKERFSAEFPKEGPSILRIQQVVRGDSAAYFCASSPPVLIGNTGELFFGEGSRLTVL.

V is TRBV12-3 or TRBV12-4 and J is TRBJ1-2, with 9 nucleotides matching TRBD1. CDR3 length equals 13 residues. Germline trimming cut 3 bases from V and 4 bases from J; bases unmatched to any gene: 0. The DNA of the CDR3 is TGTGCCAGCAGTTTGGACAGGGGCTATGGCTACACCTTC. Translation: CASSLDRGYGYTF.

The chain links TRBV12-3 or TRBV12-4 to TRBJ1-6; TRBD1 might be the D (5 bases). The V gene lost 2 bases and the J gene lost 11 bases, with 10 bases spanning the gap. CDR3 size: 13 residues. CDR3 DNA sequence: TGTGCCAGCAGTTTACAGGGTGGGACACCCCTCCACTTT. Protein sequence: CASSLQGGTPLHF.

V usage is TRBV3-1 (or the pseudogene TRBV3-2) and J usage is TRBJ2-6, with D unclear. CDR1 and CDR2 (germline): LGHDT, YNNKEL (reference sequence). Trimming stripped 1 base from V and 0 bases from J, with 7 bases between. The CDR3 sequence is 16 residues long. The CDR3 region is CASSQVYFSGANVLTF. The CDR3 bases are TGTGCCAGCAGCCAAGTCTATTTCTCTGGGGCCAACGTCCTGACTTTC.

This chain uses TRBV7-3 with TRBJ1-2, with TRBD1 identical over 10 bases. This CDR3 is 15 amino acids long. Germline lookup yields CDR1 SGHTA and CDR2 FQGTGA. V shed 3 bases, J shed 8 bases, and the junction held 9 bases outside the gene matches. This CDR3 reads CASSFSGTGEGGYTF. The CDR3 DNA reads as TGTGCCAGCAGCTTTTCCGGGACAGGGGAGGGCGGCTACACCTTC.

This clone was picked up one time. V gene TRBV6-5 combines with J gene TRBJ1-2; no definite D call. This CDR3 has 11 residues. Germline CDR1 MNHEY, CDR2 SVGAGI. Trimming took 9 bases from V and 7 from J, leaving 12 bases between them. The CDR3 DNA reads TGTGCCAGTCGGTCGTTGTTTGGCTACACCTTC. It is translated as CASRSLFGYTF.

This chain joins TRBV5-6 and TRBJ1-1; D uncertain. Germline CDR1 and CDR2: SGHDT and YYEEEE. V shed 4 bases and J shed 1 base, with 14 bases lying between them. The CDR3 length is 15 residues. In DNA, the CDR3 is TGTGCCAGCAGCGTACTGACACAACAGAACACTGAAGCTTTCTTT. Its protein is CASSVLTQQNTEAFF.

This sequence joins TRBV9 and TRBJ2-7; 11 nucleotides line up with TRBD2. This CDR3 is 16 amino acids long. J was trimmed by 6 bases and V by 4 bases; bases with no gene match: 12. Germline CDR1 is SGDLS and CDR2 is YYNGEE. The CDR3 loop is CASSSGTSGATSEQYF. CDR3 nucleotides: TGTGCCAGCAGCTCCGGGACTAGCGGAGCTACGAGCGAGCAGTACTTC.

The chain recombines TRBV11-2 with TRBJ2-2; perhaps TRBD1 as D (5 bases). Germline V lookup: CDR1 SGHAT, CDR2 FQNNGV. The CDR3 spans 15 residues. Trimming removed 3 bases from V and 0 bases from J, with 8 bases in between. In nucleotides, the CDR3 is TGTGCCAGCAGCTTGGGGCACTCGAACACCGGGGAGCTGTTTTTT. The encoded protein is CASSLGHSNTGELFF.

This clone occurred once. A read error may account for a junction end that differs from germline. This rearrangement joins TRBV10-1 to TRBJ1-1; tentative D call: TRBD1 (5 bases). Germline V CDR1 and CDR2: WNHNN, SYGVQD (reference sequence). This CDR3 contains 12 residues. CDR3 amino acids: CASSDYGTGAFF. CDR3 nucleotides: TGCGCCAGCAGTGATTATGGGACTGGAGCTTTCTTT.

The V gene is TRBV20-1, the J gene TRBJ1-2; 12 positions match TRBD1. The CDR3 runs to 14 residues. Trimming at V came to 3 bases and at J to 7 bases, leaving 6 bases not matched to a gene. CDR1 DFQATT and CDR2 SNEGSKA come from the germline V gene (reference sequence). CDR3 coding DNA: TGCAGTGCTAGTACCCGGGACAGGGGGCCTGGCTACACCTTC. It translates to CSASTRDRGPGYTF.